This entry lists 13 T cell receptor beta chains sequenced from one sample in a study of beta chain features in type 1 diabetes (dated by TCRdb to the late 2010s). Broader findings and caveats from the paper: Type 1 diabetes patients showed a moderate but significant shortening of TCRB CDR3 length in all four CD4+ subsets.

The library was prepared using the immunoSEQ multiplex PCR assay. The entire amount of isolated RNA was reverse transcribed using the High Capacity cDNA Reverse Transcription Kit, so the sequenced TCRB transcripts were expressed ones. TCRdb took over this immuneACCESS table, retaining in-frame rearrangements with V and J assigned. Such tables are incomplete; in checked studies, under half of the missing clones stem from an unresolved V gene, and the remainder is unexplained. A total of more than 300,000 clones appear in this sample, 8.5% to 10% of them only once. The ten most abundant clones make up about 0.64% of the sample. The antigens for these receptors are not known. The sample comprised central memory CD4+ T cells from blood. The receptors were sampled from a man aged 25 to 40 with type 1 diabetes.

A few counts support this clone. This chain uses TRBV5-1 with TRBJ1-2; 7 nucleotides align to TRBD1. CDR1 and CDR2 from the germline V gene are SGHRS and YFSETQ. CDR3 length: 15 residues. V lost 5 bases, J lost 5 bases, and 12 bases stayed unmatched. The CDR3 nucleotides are TGCGCCAGCAGTTTTACCGGGACAGACAATTATGGCTACACCTTC. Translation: CASSFTGTDNYGYTF.

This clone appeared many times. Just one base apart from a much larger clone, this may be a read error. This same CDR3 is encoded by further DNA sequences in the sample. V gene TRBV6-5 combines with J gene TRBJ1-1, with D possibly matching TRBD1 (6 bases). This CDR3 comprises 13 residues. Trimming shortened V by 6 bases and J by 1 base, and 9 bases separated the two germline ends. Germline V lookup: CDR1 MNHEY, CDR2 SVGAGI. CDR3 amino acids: CASSQQGNTEAFF. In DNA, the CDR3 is TGTGCCAGCAGCCAACAGGGGAACACTGAAGCTTTCTTT.

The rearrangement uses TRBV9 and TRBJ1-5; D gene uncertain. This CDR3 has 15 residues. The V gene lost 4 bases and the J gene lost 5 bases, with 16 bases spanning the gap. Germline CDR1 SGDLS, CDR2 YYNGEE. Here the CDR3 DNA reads TGTGCCAGCAGCACATTGGGCTCTGAGGATCAGCCCCAGCATTTT. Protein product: CASSTLGSEDQPQHF.

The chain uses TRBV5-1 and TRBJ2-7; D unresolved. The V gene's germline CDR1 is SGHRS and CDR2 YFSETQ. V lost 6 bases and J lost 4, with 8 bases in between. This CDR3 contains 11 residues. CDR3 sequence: CASTLNYEQYF. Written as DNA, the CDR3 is TGCGCCAGCACCCTAAATTACGAGCAGTACTTC.

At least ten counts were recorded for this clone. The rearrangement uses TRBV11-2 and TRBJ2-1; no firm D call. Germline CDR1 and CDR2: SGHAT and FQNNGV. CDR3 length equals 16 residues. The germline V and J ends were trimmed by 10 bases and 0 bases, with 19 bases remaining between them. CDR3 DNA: TGTGCCACCCAGAATACCGCCATAGGCTCCTACAATGAGCAGTTCTTC. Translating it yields CATQNTAIGSYNEQFF.

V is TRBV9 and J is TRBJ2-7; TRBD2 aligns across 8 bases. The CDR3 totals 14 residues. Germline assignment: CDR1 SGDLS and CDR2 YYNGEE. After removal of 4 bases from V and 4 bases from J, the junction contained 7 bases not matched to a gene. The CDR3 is CASSPSSGRYEQYF. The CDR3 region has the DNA TGTGCCAGCAGCCCCTCCAGCGGGAGATACGAGCAGTACTTC.

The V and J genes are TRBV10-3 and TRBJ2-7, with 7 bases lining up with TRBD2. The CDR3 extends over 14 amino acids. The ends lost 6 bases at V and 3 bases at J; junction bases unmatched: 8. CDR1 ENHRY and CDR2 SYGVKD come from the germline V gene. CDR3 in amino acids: CAIRTGGVGYEQYF. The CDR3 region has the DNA TGTGCCATCAGGACGGGGGGAGTGGGCTACGAGCAGTACTTC.

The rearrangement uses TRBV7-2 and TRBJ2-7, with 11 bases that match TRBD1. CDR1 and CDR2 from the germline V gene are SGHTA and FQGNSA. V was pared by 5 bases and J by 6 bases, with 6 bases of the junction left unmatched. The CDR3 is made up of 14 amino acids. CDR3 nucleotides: TGTGCCAGCAGCCCCGGACAGGGGGCAGGCGAGCAGTACTTC. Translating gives CASSPGQGAGEQYF.

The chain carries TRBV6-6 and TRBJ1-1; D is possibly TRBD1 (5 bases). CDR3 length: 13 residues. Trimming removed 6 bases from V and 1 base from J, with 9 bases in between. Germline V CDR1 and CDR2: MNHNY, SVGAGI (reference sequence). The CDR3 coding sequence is TGTGCCAGCAGGTCTCAGGGGAACACTGAAGCTTTCTTT. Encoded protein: CASRSQGNTEAFF.

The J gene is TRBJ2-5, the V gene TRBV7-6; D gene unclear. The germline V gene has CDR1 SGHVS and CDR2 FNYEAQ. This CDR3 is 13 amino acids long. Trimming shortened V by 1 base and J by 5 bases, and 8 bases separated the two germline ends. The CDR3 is CASSLVFSETQYF. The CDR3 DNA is TGTGCCAGCAGCTTAGTCTTTTCGGAGACCCAGTACTTC.

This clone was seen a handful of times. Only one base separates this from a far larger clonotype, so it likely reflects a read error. This chain's CDR3 is CASSLRLTTGELFF. The CDR3 bases are TGTGCCAGCAGCCTTCGGCTCACCACCGGGGAGCTGTTTTTT. The gene calls are TRBV14 and TRBJ1-3, with unresolved D. The J call could be wrong; TRBJ2-2 is a better fit for the DNA end. Germline V lookup: CDR1 SGHDN, CDR2 FVKESK. The CDR3 runs 14 residues.

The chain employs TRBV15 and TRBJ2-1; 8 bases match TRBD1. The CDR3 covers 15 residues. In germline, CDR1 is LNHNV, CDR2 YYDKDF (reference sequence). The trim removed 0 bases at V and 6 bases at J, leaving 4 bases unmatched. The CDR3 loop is CATSRDRTGPNEQFF. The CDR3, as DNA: TGTGCCACCAGCAGAGACAGGACAGGGCCCAATGAGCAGTTCTTC.

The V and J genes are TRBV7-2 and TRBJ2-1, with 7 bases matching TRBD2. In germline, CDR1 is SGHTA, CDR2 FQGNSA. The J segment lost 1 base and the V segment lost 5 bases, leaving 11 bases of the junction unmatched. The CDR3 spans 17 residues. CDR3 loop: CASSPRGLADSYNEQFF. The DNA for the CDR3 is TGTGCCAGCAGCCCCCGAGGTCTAGCGGATTCCTACAATGAGCAGTTCTTC.